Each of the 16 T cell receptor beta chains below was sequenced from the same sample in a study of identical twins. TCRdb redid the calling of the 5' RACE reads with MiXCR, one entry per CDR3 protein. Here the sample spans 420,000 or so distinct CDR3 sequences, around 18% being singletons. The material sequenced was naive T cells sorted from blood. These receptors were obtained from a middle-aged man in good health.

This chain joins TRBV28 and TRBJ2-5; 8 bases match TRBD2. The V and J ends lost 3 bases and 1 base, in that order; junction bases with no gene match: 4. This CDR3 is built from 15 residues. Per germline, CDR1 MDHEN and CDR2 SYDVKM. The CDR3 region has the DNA TGTGCCAGCAGTTTCTGGCGGGAGGTCCAAGAGACCCAGTACTTC. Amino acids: CASSFWREVQETQYF.

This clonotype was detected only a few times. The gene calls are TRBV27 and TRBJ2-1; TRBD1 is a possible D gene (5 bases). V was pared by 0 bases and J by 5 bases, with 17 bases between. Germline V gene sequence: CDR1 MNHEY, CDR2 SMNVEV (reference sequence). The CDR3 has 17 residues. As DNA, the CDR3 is TGTGCCAGCAGTTTATCGATACCTGCAGGGTGGCACAATGAGCAGTTCTTC. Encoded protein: CASSLSIPAGWHNEQFF.

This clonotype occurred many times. The CDR3 DNA is TGCGCCAGCAGCCCCGGGAACGGGGTAGCGAGCTACGAGCAGTACTTC. Residues: CASSPGNGVASYEQYF. The gene calls are TRBV4-3 and TRBJ2-7, with D tentatively TRBD2 (5 bases). The V gene lost 4 bases and the J gene lost 3 bases, with 19 bases spanning the gap. Germline V gives CDR1 LGHNA, CDR2 YSLEER. The CDR3 extends over 16 amino acids.

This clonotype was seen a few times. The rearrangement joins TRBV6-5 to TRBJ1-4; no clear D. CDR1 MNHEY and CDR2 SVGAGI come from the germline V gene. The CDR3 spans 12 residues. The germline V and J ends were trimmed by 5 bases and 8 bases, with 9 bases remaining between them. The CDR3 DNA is TGTGCCAGCAGTAACGGGCTGGAAAAACTGTTTTTT. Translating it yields CASSNGLEKLFF.

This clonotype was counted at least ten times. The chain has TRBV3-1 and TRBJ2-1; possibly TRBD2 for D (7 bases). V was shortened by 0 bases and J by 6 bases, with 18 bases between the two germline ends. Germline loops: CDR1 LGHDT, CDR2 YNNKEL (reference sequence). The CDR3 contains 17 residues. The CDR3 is CASSQEVWGGRTNEQFF. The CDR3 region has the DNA TGTGCCAGCAGCCAAGAGGTATGGGGGGGGCGCACCAATGAGCAGTTCTTC.

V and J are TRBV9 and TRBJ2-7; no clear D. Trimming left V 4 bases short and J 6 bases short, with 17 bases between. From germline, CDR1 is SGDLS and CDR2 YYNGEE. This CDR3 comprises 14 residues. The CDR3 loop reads CASSNLLSPVEQYF. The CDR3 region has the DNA TGTGCCAGCAGCAACCTCTTATCGCCGGTCGAGCAGTACTTC.

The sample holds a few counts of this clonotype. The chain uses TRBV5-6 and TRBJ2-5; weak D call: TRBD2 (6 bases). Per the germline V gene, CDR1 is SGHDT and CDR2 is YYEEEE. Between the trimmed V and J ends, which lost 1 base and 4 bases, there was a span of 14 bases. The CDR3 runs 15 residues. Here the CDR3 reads CASSLPPVGGETQYF. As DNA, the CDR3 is TGTGCCAGCAGCTTGCCCCCTGTGGGGGGAGAGACCCAGTACTTC.

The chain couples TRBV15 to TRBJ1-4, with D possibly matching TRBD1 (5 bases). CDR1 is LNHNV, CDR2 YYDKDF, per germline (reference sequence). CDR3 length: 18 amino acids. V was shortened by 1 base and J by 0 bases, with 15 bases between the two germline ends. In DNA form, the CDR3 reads TGTGCCACCAGCAGAGTAGGGGACCTAATTGCAACTAATGAAAAACTGTTTTTT. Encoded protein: CATSRVGDLIATNEKLFF.

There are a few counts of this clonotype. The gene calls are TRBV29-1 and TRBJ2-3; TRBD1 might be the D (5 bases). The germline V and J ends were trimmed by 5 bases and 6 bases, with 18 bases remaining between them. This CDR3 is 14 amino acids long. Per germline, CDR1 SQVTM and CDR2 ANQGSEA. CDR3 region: CSVYKQARSDTQYF. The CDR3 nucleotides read TGCAGCGTTTACAAACAGGCGAGGTCGGATACGCAGTATTTT.

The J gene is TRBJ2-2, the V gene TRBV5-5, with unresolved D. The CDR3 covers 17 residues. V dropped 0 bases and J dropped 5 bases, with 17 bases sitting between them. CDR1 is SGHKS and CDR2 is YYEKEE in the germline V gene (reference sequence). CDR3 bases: TGTGCCAGCAGCTTGGACGCCAGCCGGACCACAACCGGGGAGCTGTTTTTT. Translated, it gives CASSLDASRTTTGELFF.

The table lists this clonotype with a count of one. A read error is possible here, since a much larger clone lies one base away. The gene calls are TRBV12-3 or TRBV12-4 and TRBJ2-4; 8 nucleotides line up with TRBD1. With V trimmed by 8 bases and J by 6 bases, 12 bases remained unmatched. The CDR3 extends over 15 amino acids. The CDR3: CASRQTTGVGNIQYF. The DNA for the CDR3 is TGTGCCAGCCGCCAAACGACAGGGGTGGGAAACATTCAGTACTTC.

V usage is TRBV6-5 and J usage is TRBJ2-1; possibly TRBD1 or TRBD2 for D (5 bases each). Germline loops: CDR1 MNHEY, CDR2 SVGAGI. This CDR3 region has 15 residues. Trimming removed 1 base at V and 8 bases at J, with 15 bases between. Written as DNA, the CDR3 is TGTGCCAGCAGTTACTTCGGGGCTAATCCGGATGAGCAGTTCTTC. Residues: CASSYFGANPDEQFF.

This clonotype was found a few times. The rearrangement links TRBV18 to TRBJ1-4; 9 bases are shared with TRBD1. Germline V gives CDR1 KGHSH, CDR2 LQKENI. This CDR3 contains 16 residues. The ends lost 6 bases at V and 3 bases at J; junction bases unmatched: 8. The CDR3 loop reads CASSRPGQGPNEKLFF. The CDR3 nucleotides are TGTGCCAGCTCCCGTCCGGGACAGGGCCCTAATGAAAAACTGTTTTTT. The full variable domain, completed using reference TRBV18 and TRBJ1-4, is NAGVMQNPRHLVRRRGQEARLRCSPMKGHSHVYWYRQLPEEGLKFMVYLQKENIIDESGMPKERFSAEFPKEGPSILRIQQVVRGDSAAYFCASSRPGQGPNEKLFFGSGTQLSVL.

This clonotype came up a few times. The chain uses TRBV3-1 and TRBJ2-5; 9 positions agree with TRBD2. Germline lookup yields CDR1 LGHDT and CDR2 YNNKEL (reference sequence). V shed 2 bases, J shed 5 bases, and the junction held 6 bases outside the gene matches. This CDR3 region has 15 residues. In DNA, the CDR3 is TGTGCCAGCAGCCAACGCGGGGGGGCGGGGGAGACCCAGTACTTC. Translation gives CASSQRGGAGETQYF.

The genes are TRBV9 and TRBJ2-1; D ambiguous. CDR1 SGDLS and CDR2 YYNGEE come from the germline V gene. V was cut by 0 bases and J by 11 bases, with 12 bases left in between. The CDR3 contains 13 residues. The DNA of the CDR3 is TGTGCCAGCAGCGTAGTTTTCAAGGGAAAGCAGTTCTTC. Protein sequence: CASSVVFKGKQFF.

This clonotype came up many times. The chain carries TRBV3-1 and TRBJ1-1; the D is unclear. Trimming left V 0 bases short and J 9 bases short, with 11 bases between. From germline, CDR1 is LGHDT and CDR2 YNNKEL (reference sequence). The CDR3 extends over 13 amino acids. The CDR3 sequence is CASSQDWSSKAFF. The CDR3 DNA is TGTGCCAGCAGCCAAGATTGGAGCAGCAAAGCTTTCTTT.